Reported below is one TCR beta chain. Its antigen is unidentified. Together with a sample-barcoded 5' primer, a J-beta primer mix was included in a second PCR lasting roughly 6 to 12 cycles. Every sample gave at least 2.5 million paired-end reads containing CDR3. TCRdb independently ran MiXCR on the 5' RACE reads; one entry per CDR3 protein. In the table there are 750,000 to 950,000 distinct CDR3 sequences, about 29% of which are singletons. The sample belongs to a study of blood T cells in healthy people across ages. Study findings and constraints: Those diversity estimates obtained from one million T cells were thought to be underestimates. With age, beta diversity per million T cells declined roughly linearly, significantly by approximately 40.

The V gene's germline CDR1 is DFQATT and CDR2 SNEGSKA (reference sequence). This CDR3 has 15 amino acids. With 1 base clipped from V and 4 bases from J, the junction kept 3 bases outside the gene matches. This sample also appeared in a second study, on T cells of mothers and their children.

The specimen sequenced was blood. The chain combines TRBV20-1 with TRBJ2-1; 11 bases match TRBD2. The source is a woman aged 35 to 49 in good health. CDR3 in DNA: TGCAGTGCTAGAGCTAGCGGGGGGCCTTACAATGAGCAGTTCTTC. Protein product: CSARASGGPYNEQFF.